The rows below give T cell receptor beta chains drawn from one sample of a study of blood T cell repertoires in COVID-19. Assay used: immunoSEQ multiplex PCR; TCRdb lists only in-frame clones, some missing. This table has approximately 90,000 clones, around 84% appearing once. Sequenced: peripheral blood. The receptors shown here come from an older man with acute or convalescent COVID-19. Each CDR3 is given with its conserved first and last residue. The order of the fields is clone size, J gene, CDR3 length, D gene, V gene, CDR3 DNA, CDR3 protein. D genes are given only for firm matches. The size of a clone is reported for some rows only, either as once, few or many, or as a class for expanded clones.

>.|TRBJ2-2|16|TRBD2|TRBV7-2
TGTGCCAGCAGCTTACAGACTCTAGCGGGAACCGGGGAGCTGTTTTTT
CASSLQTLAGTGELFF
>.|TRBJ1-5|14|.|TRBV6-1
TGTGCCAGCAGTGAAGGGGGAGGAAGTCAGCCCCAGCATTTT
CASSEGGGSQPQHF
>.|TRBJ1-6|15|.|TRBV6-2/TRBV6-3
TGTGCCAGCAGTTACCGACAGAGGTTGAATTCACCCCTCCACTTT
CASSYRQRLNSPLHF
>.|TRBJ2-5|16|.|TRBV7-2
TGTGCCAGCAGGAGGGCTAGCGTTGGGTGGTCAGAGACCCAGTACTTC
CASRRASVGWSETQYF
>.|TRBJ2-2|13|.|TRBV7-3
TGTGCCAGCAGCCCACGGGGGACCGGGGAGCTGTTTTTT
CASSPRGTGELFF
>few|TRBJ2-5|13|.|TRBV5-1
TGCGCCAGCAGCCGTAGAATCCAAGAGACCCAGTACTTC
CASSRRIQETQYF
>.|TRBJ2-3|15|.|TRBV2
TGTGCCAGCGGATCGGAACAGCTCATCACAGATACGCAGTATTTT
CASGSEQLITDTQYF
>.|TRBJ2-7|15|.|TRBV7-2
TGTGCCAGCAGCCCCCAAGCTATAGCCCCCTACGAGCAGTACTTC
CASSPQAIAPYEQYF
>few|TRBJ2-1|16|TRBD2|TRBV5-1
TGCGCCAGCAGCAGAAGACTAGCAGTCAGCTACAATGAGCAGTTCTTC
CASSRRLAVSYNEQFF
>.|TRBJ2-5|14|.|TRBV7-2
TGTGCCAGCAATCCACTAGCCTCCCAAGAGACCCAGTACTTC
CASNPLASQETQYF
>.|TRBJ1-2|13|TRBD1|TRBV19
TGTGCCAGTACCATGTCAGGGGGCTATGGCTACACCTTC
CASTMSGGYGYTF
>.|TRBJ2-1|14|TRBD1|TRBV6-5
TGTGCCAGCAGTTACTTTACAGGGGGCAATGAGCAGTTCTTC
CASSYFTGGNEQFF
>.|TRBJ1-6|15|.|TRBV14
TGTGCCAGCAGCCAAGCACCGGGAGGCGGTTCACCCCTCCACTTT
CASSQAPGGGSPLHF
>.|TRBJ1-2|14|TRBD1|TRBV27
TGTGCCAGCAGGAACGACAGGGGGCGGAATGGCTACACCTTC
CASRNDRGRNGYTF
>few|TRBJ1-2|15|.|TRBV11-2
TGTGCCAGCAGCTTAGGCCGTGACTACAACTATGGCTACACCTTC
CASSLGRDYNYGYTF
>.|TRBJ2-3|16|TRBD2|TRBV9
TGTGCCAGCAGCGTAGATCGCGGGAGGAGTACAGATACGCAGTATTTT
CASSVDRGRSTDTQYF
>.|TRBJ1-2|14|TRBD1|TRBV18
TGTGCCAGCTCACGTACAGGGGGGAAGGATGGCTACACCTTC
CASSRTGGKDGYTF
>.|TRBJ2-1|14|TRBD1|TRBV7-7
TGTGCTAGCAGCCCAAGGACAGGGAGGAATGAGCAGTTCTTC
CASSPRTGRNEQFF
>.|TRBJ2-2|16|TRBD2|TRBV5-1
TGCGCCAGCAGCTTGGCCAGCGGGAGTGTCACCGGGGAGCTGTTTTTT
CASSLASGSVTGELFF
>few|TRBJ1-5|16|.|TRBV5-8
TGTGCCAGCAGCTTCGGTTTTGGGGGGAAAGATCAGCCCCAGCATTTT
CASSFGFGGKDQPQHF
>.|TRBJ2-7|13|TRBD2|TRBV5-4
TGTGCCAGCAGCTCTAGCGGGAGAGACGAGCAGTACTTC
CASSSSGRDEQYF
>.|TRBJ2-3|16|TRBD1|TRBV6-2/TRBV6-3
TGTGCCAGCAGTTATGGAGGGACAGGGGGCGCGGATACGCAGTATTTT
CASSYGGTGGADTQYF
>few|TRBJ2-1|14|.|TRBV9
TGTGCCAGCAGCTCCAGGACTACCTACAATGAGCAGTTCTTC
CASSSRTTYNEQFF
>.|TRBJ2-5|13|.|TRBV6-1
TGTGCCAGCAGTGAAATCACTCAAGAGACCCAGTACTTC
CASSEITQETQYF
>.|TRBJ2-7|15|TRBD2|TRBV3-1/TRBV3-2
TGTGCCAGCAGCCAAGATTGGCGGGAGAACTACGAGCAGTACTTC
CASSQDWRENYEQYF
>once|TRBJ2-7|16|.|TRBV5-6
TGTGCCAGCAGCTTGGGAGGGACACTTTTTTCCTACGAGCAGTACTTC
CASSLGGTLFSYEQYF
>.|TRBJ2-1|15|TRBD2|TRBV7-6
TGTGCCAGCAGCTCGGGACTAGCGCTTTACAATGAGCAGTTCTTC
CASSSGLALYNEQFF
>.|TRBJ1-6|13|.|TRBV7-6
TGTGCCAGCAGCTTAGCCCAGGACAGACCCCTCCACTTT
CASSLAQDRPLHF
>.|TRBJ2-7|14|.|TRBV4-3
TGCGCCAGCAGTCTACCGGGACACCACTACGAGCAGTACTTC
CASSLPGHHYEQYF
>.|TRBJ2-5|11|.|TRBV6-2/TRBV6-3
TGTGCCAGCAGTTACTGGCAGACCCAGTACTTC
CASSYWQTQYF
>few|TRBJ2-2|13|TRBD1|TRBV2
TGTGCCAGCAGTTACTCAGGGGGAGGGGAGCTGTTTTTT
CASSYSGGGELFF
>.|TRBJ1-5|15|TRBD1|TRBV19
TGTGCCAGCTCCCGGGGACAGGGAAGCAATCAGCCCCAGCATTTT
CASSRGQGSNQPQHF
>.|TRBJ1-2|15|.|TRBV24-1
TGTGCCACCAGTGATTCAATCACAGCTTTTATCGGCTACACCTTC
CATSDSITAFIGYTF
>.|TRBJ2-7|11|.|TRBV30
TGTGCCTGGAGTTCCCTCCACGAGCAGTACTTC
CAWSSLHEQYF
>once|TRBJ2-7|14|.|TRBV11-2
TGTGCCAGCAGCTTAGATCTCAAGGCGACGAAAGGGGCCTTC
CASSLDLKATKGAF
>.|TRBJ2-1|16|.|TRBV19
TGTGCCAGTAAAACCTGGGTGGGAGGCTCTTACAATGAGCAGTTCTTC
CASKTWVGGSYNEQFF
>once|TRBJ2-7|11|.|TRBV29-1
TGCAGCGTGAAGCTCTCGGGGGAGCAGTACTTC
CSVKLSGEQYF
>.|TRBJ1-2|13|.|TRBV19
TGTGCCAGTAGTAGGGACAACAACTATGGCTACACCTTC
CASSRDNNYGYTF
>.|TRBJ2-5|15|TRBD2|TRBV12-5
TGTGCTAGTGGTTTGGGACTAGCGGGAGCGGAGACCCAGTACTTC
CASGLGLAGAETQYF
>.|TRBJ2-6|15|.|TRBV6-1
TGTGCCAGCAGTGAAACCGGGACTGGGGCCAACGTCCTGACTTTC
CASSETGTGANVLTF
>.|TRBJ2-3|17|TRBD2|TRBV5-4
TGTGCCAGCAGCCCCGGACTAGCGGGTTACGATTGGGATACGCAGTATTTT
CASSPGLAGYDWDTQYF
>.|TRBJ2-4|12|.|TRBV5-6
TGTGCCAGCAGCTTGTACAAAAACATTCAGTACTTC
CASSLYKNIQYF
>once|TRBJ1-5|15|.|TRBV15
TGTGCCACCAGCCTGGAGGGCAGGGATAGTCAGCCCCAGCATTTT
CATSLEGRDSQPQHF
>.|TRBJ2-3|14|.|TRBV25-1
TGTGCCAGCAGTGAGGCAGGGTCGATAGATACGCAGTATTTT
CASSEAGSIDTQYF
>once|TRBJ1-2|15|TRBD1|TRBV4-2
TGTGCCAGCTCGTCGGGAAGGGGGCGAGACTATGGCTACACCTTC
CASSSGRGRDYGYTF
>.|TRBJ1-2|16|TRBD1|TRBV4-2
TGTGCCAGCAGCCAAGAGTTACGGGACAGGGACTATGGCTACACCTTC
CASSQELRDRDYGYTF
>.|TRBJ2-1|14|.|TRBV5-5
TGTGCCAGCAGCTTTTTCCACTCCTACAATGAGCAGTTCTTC
CASSFFHSYNEQFF
>.|TRBJ2-2|15|.|TRBV27
TGTGCCAGCAGTTTAGGAGGGCTCCCCACCGGGGAGCTGTTTTTT
CASSLGGLPTGELFF
>.|TRBJ2-5|16|TRBD2|TRBV5-4
TGTGCCAGCAGCCGGACTAGCGCAGCAACTCAAGAGACCCAGTACTTC
CASSRTSAATQETQYF
>.|TRBJ2-5|13|.|TRBV6-5
TGTGCCAGCAGTTACGGGCAGCAAGAGACCCAGTACTTC
CASSYGQQETQYF
>.|TRBJ1-6|14|.|TRBV11-2
TGTGCCAGCAGCCCTAGATCTTATAATTCACCCCTCCACTTT
CASSPRSYNSPLHF